These 12 T cell receptor beta chains came from one sample sequenced in a study of T cells in Graves' hyperthyroidism and ophthalmopathy. The TCR beta CDR3 regions underwent amplification using RNA transcripts as the source. HTBI primers were the set used in a first-round RT-PCR of the TCR CDR3. One entry per CDR3 protein results from TCRdb running MiXCR on the multiplex PCR reads. The sample consists of about 300,000 distinct CDR3 sequences, 10% to 15% of them appearing once. Input material: blood. These receptors all come from a woman in her 30s with Graves' hyperthyroidism that later progressed to Graves' ophthalmopathy.

This clonotype was counted at least ten times. This chain links TRBV29-1 with TRBJ1-1; 8 bases agree with TRBD1. This CDR3 has 15 residues. The germline gives CDR1 SQVTM, CDR2 ANQGSEA. Germline trimming cut 6 bases from V and 1 base from J; bases unmatched to any gene: 10. Written as DNA, the CDR3 is TGCAGCGTGCGGACAGGGTCCATGCCGAACACTGAAGCTTTCTTT. This codes for CSVRTGSMPNTEAFF.

Comments on this clonotype: Since a much larger clone is just one base distant, this may be a read error. The chain joins TRBV20-1 to TRBJ1-5, with 9 bases lining up with TRBD1. Germline CDR1 DFQATT, CDR2 SNEGSKA (reference sequence). There are 19 residues in the CDR3. CDR3 loop: CSASAGQGGGAAQNQPQRF. CDR3 in DNA: TGCAGTGCTAGTGCGGGACAGGGAGGAGGAGCGGCCCAAAATCAGCCCCAGCGTTTT.

This clonotype was found a few times. One junction end disagrees with the germline gene, perhaps due to a read error. The rearrangement links TRBV7-7 to TRBJ2-2, with unresolved D. The CDR3 covers 15 residues. Per germline, CDR1 SSHAT and CDR2 FNYEAQ (reference sequence). The CDR3 loop reads CASSQDGEPTGELFF. CDR3 nucleotide sequence: TGTGCTAGCAGTCAAGACGGAGAGCCCACCGGGGAGCTGTTTTTT.

CDR3: CATSRNRAGILFYNEQFF. The CDR3 DNA follows: TGTGCCACCAGCAGAAATCGGGCAGGGATACTCTTTTACAATGAGCAGTTCTTC. The chain uses TRBV15 and TRBJ2-1, with D possibly matching TRBD1 (5 bases). Trimming left V 2 bases short and J 4 bases short, with 21 bases between. Germline V gene data show CDR1 as LNHNV and CDR2 as YYDKDF (reference sequence). The CDR3 has 18 residues. Filled out from reference TRBV15 and TRBJ2-1, the complete variable domain reads DAMVIQNPRYQVTQFGKPVTLSCSQTLNHNVMYWYQQKSSQAPKLLFHYYDKDFNNEADTPDNFQSRRPNTSFCFLDIRSPGLGDTAMYLCATSRNRAGILFYNEQFFGPGTRLTVL.

The chain carries TRBV27 and TRBJ2-6; TRBD1 agrees at 8 bases. Germline V CDR1 and CDR2: MNHEY, SMNVEV (reference sequence). The CDR3 spans 15 residues. The J segment lost 2 bases and the V segment lost 4 bases, leaving 1 base of the junction unmatched. CDR3 DNA: TGTGCCAGCAGTTCACAGGGGGCTGGGGCCAACGTCCTGACTTTC. Translating gives CASSSQGAGANVLTF.

This clonotype turned up a few times. V and J are TRBV27 and TRBJ2-7; D uncertain. With 0 bases removed from V and 5 bases from J, the gap between germline ends came to 8 bases. The length of the CDR3 is 13 residues. From germline, CDR1 is MNHEY and CDR2 SMNVEV (reference sequence). The CDR3 DNA follows: TGTGCCAGCAGTTTATCAAAGACCCACGAGCAGTACTTC. Its protein product is CASSLSKTHEQYF.

The sample holds a few counts of this clonotype. The chain has TRBV7-9 and TRBJ2-3; D remains ambiguous. Looked up from germline, CDR1 is SEHNR and CDR2 is FQNEAQ (reference sequence). This CDR3 region has 12 residues. V lost 5 bases to trimming and J lost 6 bases, with 9 bases between them. The CDR3 DNA reads TGTGCCAGCAGCCTTCCTTCGGATACGCAGTATTTT. This encodes CASSLPSDTQYF.

This clonotype was counted ten times or more. J is TRBJ2-7 and V is TRBV7-2, with a tentative D call TRBD2 (6 bases). Trimming cost V 1 base and J 0 bases, with 10 bases left between them. This CDR3 comprises 15 residues. CDR1 and CDR2 (germline): SGHTA, FQGNSA. CDR3 coding DNA: TGTGCCAGCAGCTTAGTTGCGGGGAGCTCCTACGAGCAGTACTTC. Protein product: CASSLVAGSSYEQYF.

This clonotype was counted a few times. The chain recombines TRBV19 with TRBJ2-2; TRBD1 matches 11 bases. The germline V gene has CDR1 LNHDA and CDR2 SQIVND (reference sequence). CDR3 length: 14 residues. J gave up 7 bases and V 5 bases, and 3 bases lay outside the gene matches. CDR3 protein: CASSGQGANGELFF. CDR3 sequence (DNA): TGTGCCAGTAGTGGACAGGGGGCAAACGGGGAGCTGTTTTTT.

This clonotype was detected ten times or more. V is TRBV28 and J is TRBJ2-1; no reliable D call. The germline V gene has CDR1 MDHEN and CDR2 SYDVKM. CDR3 size: 17 residues. V lost 3 bases and J 4 bases, leaving 19 bases between the germline ends. For the CDR3, the DNA is TGTGCCAGCAGTTTCAGTCAGGCAGGACCCCCTTACAATGAGCAGTTCTTC. It codes for CASSFSQAGPPYNEQFF.

To note about this clonotype: A read error may be the cause here, since a much bigger clone is one base away. The genes are TRBV28 and TRBJ1-5, with D possibly being TRBD1 (6 bases). CDR1 is MDHEN and CDR2 is SYDVKM in the germline V gene. There are 14 residues in the CDR3. The CDR3 protein is CAIRVGGNNQPRHF. In DNA form, the CDR3 reads TGTGCCATCCGTGTAGGGGGTAACAATCAGCCCCGGCATTTT.

This clonotype was counted ten times or more. This chain connects TRBV11-2 to TRBJ2-1; the match to TRBD1 covers 10 bases. Trimming took 4 bases from V and 4 from J; bases not matched to a gene: 13. CDR1 and CDR2 (germline): SGHAT, FQNNGV. The CDR3 contains 18 residues. DNA of the CDR3: TGTGCCAGCAGCTCCGGGTTCGGGGACAGGGGTTTGTACAATGAGCAGTTCTTC. Translating gives CASSSGFGDRGLYNEQFF.